This is a list of T cell receptor beta chains from one sample in a study of blood T cells in healthy people across ages. A single record per CDR3 protein comes from TCRdb applying MiXCR to the 5' RACE reads. The sample shows around 850,000 distinct CDR3 sequences, about 34% of them seen only once. Sequencing was performed on blood. Receptors were obtained from a man younger than 35 in good health. Each CDR3 is given with its conserved first and last residue. The D gene is left open where the match is weak. Some rows mark clone size as missing; the rest say once, few, many or name a class of expanded clone.

TRBJ1-1	-	-	TRBV6-2/TRBV6-3	TGTGCCAGCAGTCCGGGGGGGAGATTTGAAGCTTTCTTT	CASSPGGRFEAFF
TRBJ2-3	TRBD2	-	TRBV7-3	TGTGCCAGCAGCTTAATGGCTCCGGGGGGGCGGACAGATACGCAGTATTTT	CASSLMAPGGRTDTQYF
TRBJ2-3	TRBD2	-	TRBV27	TGTGCCAGCAGTTTATACTCGGGACTAGCGTCCGATACGCAGTATTTT	CASSLYSGLASDTQYF
TRBJ2-1	-	-	TRBV5-1	TGCGCCAGCAACTTGGCGGCTTACTCCTACAATGAGCAGTTCTTC	CASNLAAYSYNEQFF
TRBJ1-2	-	few	TRBV3-1	TGTGCCAGCAACAATATGGGTCCTGAGGGGAGCTACACCTTC	CASNNMGPEGSYTF
TRBJ2-7	-	few	TRBV12-3/TRBV12-4	TGTGCCAGCAGTTTTTCCGCAGGGGGAGGCGAGCAGTACTTC	CASSFSAGGGEQYF
TRBJ1-5	-	-	TRBV15	TGTGCCACCAGCAGAGGACAGCTAGATCAGCCCCAGCATTTT	CATSRGQLDQPQHF
TRBJ1-2	-	-	TRBV5-1	TGCGCCAGCAGCCCGACGGTTCACTATGGCTACACCTTC	CASSPTVHYGYTF
TRBJ1-6	TRBD1	few	TRBV20-1	TGCAGTGCCCCCTCCCGACAGGGCCGAGCGCCCCTCCACTTT	CSAPSRQGRAPLHF
TRBJ2-5	TRBD1	-	TRBV9	TGTGCCAGCAGCGGGGACAGGGGTTACGGCGAGACCCAGTACTTC	CASSGDRGYGETQYF
TRBJ1-5	-	-	TRBV3-1	TGTGCCAGCAGCCAGGATCCGGGGGCGCTAAAGCATTTT	CASSQDPGALKHF
TRBJ2-1	-	-	TRBV20-1	TGCAGTGCTCATCCTACAAGGTTCCACAATGAGCAGTTCTTC	CSAHPTRFHNEQFF
TRBJ1-1	-	-	TRBV5-1	TGCGCCAGCAGCTCGGCCCAGCCCTTGAACACTGAAGCTTTCTTT	CASSSAQPLNTEAFF
TRBJ2-1	TRBD2	once	TRBV10-3	TGTGCCATCGGACTAGCGGGAGGGCCGATGAATGAGCAGTTCTTC	CAIGLAGGPMNEQFF
TRBJ2-1	-	many	TRBV6-2/TRBV6-3	TGTGCCAGCACCTGGGGGTTCTCCTACAATGAGCAGTTCTTC	CASTWGFSYNEQFF
TRBJ2-2	-	-	TRBV6-1	TGTGCCAGCAGTGAACCTCCGGGCAAAATCACCGGGGAGCTGTTTTTT	CASSEPPGKITGELFF
TRBJ2-7	TRBD1	-	TRBV7-9	TGTGCCAGCAGCTTTAGGGGACAGGGCTTCGAGCAGTACTTC	CASSFRGQGFEQYF
TRBJ2-5	TRBD1	-	TRBV12-3/TRBV12-4	TGTGCCAGCGGTCCCCGGGACAGGGGTCAAGAGACCCAGTACTTC	CASGPRDRGQETQYF
TRBJ2-5	-	-	TRBV7-3	TGTGCCAGCAGCTTAACGGTGGGGGGGCAGCGTGAGCAGTACTTC	CASSLTVGGQREQYF
TRBJ2-1	-	many	TRBV3-1	TGTGCCAGCAGCCAAGGCTCTAGCGTCTACAATGAGCAGTTCTTC	CASSQGSSVYNEQFF
TRBJ2-7	TRBD1	-	TRBV5-1	TGCGCCAGCAGCCCGGGACAGGGCTACAATGAGCAGTACTTC	CASSPGQGYNEQYF
TRBJ1-2	-	-	TRBV30	TGTGCCTGGAGTGTACGAGAACGTGGAGGCTACACCTTC	CAWSVRERGGYTF
TRBJ1-2	-	-	TRBV3-1	TGTGCCAGCAGCCCCGTCACCAGGGATCATGGCTACACCTTC	CASSPVTRDHGYTF
TRBJ2-7	-	few	TRBV6-6	TGTGCCAGCGGTCAGGGAAATTCCTACGAGCAGTACTTC	CASGQGNSYEQYF
TRBJ1-2	-	-	TRBV4-3	TGCGCCAGCAGCCAAGATCATAACAGACCCTATGGCTACACCTTC	CASSQDHNRPYGYTF
TRBJ2-2	-	-	TRBV12-3/TRBV12-4	TGTGCCAGCAGTCCCGGGGGGGAGCTGTTTTTT	CASSPGGELFF
TRBJ1-2	TRBD1	-	TRBV11-2	TGTGCCAGCAGCAACACAGGGGGCTCGGGCTGTGGCTACACCTTC	CASSNTGGSGCGYTF
TRBJ1-2	TRBD1	few	TRBV27	TGTGCCAGCAGTTCAACCCGGGACAGCAACTATGGCTACACCTTC	CASSSTRDSNYGYTF
TRBJ1-1	-	-	TRBV29-1	TGCAGCGGATGGAACATGAACACTGAAGCTTTCTTT	CSGWNMNTEAFF
TRBJ2-7	TRBD2	few	TRBV20-1	TGCAGTGCTAGCGTCTCGCGGGGGGAATACGAGCAGTACTTC	CSASVSRGEYEQYF
TRBJ1-4	TRBD1	few	TRBV20-1	TGCAGTGCTAAAAGTCTTACAGGGGGTGAAAAACTGTTTTTT	CSAKSLTGGEKLFF
TRBJ2-4	-	-	TRBV6-2/TRBV6-3	TGTGCCAGCGAGTTGGGGGCAGCTACTGTGAAGCAGTACTTC	CASELGAATVKQYF
TRBJ1-2	-	few	TRBV5-1	TGCGCCAGCAGCCCGAGGCGTAGGGTGGGGTATGGCTACACCTTC	CASSPRRRVGYGYTF
TRBJ2-2	TRBD2	-	TRBV5-1	TGCGCCAGCAGCCAATATTCTTCTAGCGGAACCGGGGAGCTGTTTTTT	CASSQYSSSGTGELFF
TRBJ2-5	-	few	TRBV5-1	TGCGCCAGCAGCTTGGTTTTAGGTAAAGAGACCCAGTACTTC	CASSLVLGKETQYF
TRBJ2-4	TRBD1	many	TRBV29-1	TGCAGCGTTGAGGGGGACAGCAAAGCCAAAAACATTCAGTACTTC	CSVEGDSKAKNIQYF
TRBJ2-1	TRBD2	few	TRBV5-1	TGCGCCAGCAGCTCCACCACTAGCGGGGGGGCCCATGAGCAGTTCTTC	CASSSTTSGGAHEQFF
TRBJ1-5	-	-	TRBV9	TGTGCCAGCAGCGTAGGAGAGGGGAGCAATCAGCCCCAGCATTTT	CASSVGEGSNQPQHF
TRBJ2-3	TRBD2	-	TRBV12-3/TRBV12-4	TGTGCCAGCAGTCCTAAGCGGGGGTTGTCTACAGATACGCAGTATTTT	CASSPKRGLSTDTQYF
TRBJ2-1	-	-	TRBV15	TGTGCCACCAGCAGAGAGGGCAGTGTCTCCTCCTACAATGAGCAGTTCTTC	CATSREGSVSSYNEQFF
TRBJ1-3	-	-	TRBV4-3	TGCGCCAGCAGCCCAGGGACCGGCCTCTACACCATATATTTT	CASSPGTGLYTIYF
TRBJ2-5	-	few	TRBV11-2	TGTGCCAGCAGCTTATGGGGGGGCCTCCAGGAGACCCAGTACTTC	CASSLWGGLQETQYF